This T cell receptor beta chain was obtained from a study of blood T cell repertoires in COVID-19. Study-level information: Some COVID-19 samples were acute and others convalescent; all came from the United States, Italy and Spain. T cells, B-cell-depleted T cells, or PBMCs supplied cDNA or gDNA.

Germline lookup yields CDR1 MDHEN and CDR2 SYDVKM. Between the trimmed V and J ends, which lost 5 bases and 3 bases, there was a span of 14 bases. The CDR3 is 15 amino acids. The protocol was immunoSEQ multiplex PCR, while the TCRdb copy is restricted to in-frame clones and leaves out a portion. The data hold some 450,000 clones, with around 88% observed a single time. The source is a woman aged 50 to 60 with COVID-19, enrolled during active disease. The sequenced material came from peripheral blood. The V call is TRBV28, the J call TRBJ1-5; the D gene is possibly TRBD1 (6 bases). CDR3 amino acids: CASSAETGPNQPQHF. The CDR3 region has the DNA TGTGCCAGCAGTGCTGAGACAGGTCCCAATCAGCCCCAGCATTTT.